This TCR beta chain was sequenced for a study of CD8 T cells in Susac syndrome. V dropped 0 bases and J dropped 6 bases, with 11 bases sitting between them. There are 14 residues in the CDR3. The germline gives CDR1 LGHDT, CDR2 YNNKEL (reference sequence). Random hexamers primed reverse transcription of roughly 0.5 to 1 ug RNA. In TCRdb, the immunoSEQ multiplex PCR reads were re-called with MiXCR into one record per CDR3 protein. The sample consists of 150,000 or so distinct CDR3 sequences, 93% of them appearing once. This clonotype was obtained from a human donor in good health. This chain connects TRBV3-1 to TRBJ1-2, with unresolved D. The sample was CD4+ T cells from PBMCs. Written as DNA, the CDR3 is TGTGCCAGCAGCCAAGAATTCGAGGCGAATGGCTACACCTTC. It is translated as CASSQEFEANGYTF.